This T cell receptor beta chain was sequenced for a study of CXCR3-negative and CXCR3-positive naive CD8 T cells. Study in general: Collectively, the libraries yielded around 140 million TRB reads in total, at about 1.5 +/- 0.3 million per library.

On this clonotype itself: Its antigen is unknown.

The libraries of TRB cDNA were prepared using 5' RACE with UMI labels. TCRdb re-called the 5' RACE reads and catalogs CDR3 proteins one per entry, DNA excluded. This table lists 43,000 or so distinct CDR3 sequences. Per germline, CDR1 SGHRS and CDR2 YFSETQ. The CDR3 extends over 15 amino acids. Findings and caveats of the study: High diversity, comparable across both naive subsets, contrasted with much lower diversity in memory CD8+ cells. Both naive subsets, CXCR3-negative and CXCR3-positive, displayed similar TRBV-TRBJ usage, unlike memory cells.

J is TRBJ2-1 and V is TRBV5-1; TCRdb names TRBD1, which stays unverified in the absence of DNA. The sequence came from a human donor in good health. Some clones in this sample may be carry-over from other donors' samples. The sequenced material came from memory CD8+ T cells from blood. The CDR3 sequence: CASSDGGDLYNEQFF.